Listed below are T cell receptor beta chains from one sample, sequenced in a study of shared clonotypes between healthy human individuals. TCRdb's table, derived via immunoSEQ multiplex PCR, lists solely in-frame clones and lacks some. The table includes over a million clones, around 82% detected once. The sequencing sample was made of memory CD4+ T cells from PBMCs. The origin of the receptors is a man aged 18 to 30 in good health. Some clones in this sample may be carry-over from other donors' samples. Both conserved end residues are part of each CDR3. The D gene is left open where the match is weak. Clone size is stated in some rows and not others, as once, few, many or a class when expanded.

j_call clone_size v_call d_call cdr3_aa cdr3_nt
TRBJ2-3 . TRBV4-1 . CASSQGGGTLTDTQYF TGCGCCAGCAGCCAAGGGGGCGGGACCCTGACAGATACGCAGTATTTT
TRBJ1-2 few TRBV10-1 . CASSEETGGFYGYTF TGCGCCAGCAGTGAGGAGACAGGTGGGTTCTATGGCTACACCTTC
TRBJ2-7 once TRBV5-1 . CASSLGTVYEQYF TGCGCCAGCAGCTTGGGGACGGTGTACGAGCAGTACTTC
TRBJ2-3 . TRBV7-9 TRBD2 CASSLRLVAGLADTQYF TGTGCCAGCAGCCTCCGGTTGGTAGCGGGACTGGCAGATACGCAGTATTTT
TRBJ2-5 . TRBV19 . CASSKGRQETQYF TGTGCCAGTAGTAAGGGGAGACAAGAGACCCAGTACTTC
TRBJ2-7 . TRBV28 . CASSLALYEQYF TGTGCCAGCAGTTTAGCCCTTTACGAGCAGTACTTC
TRBJ2-7 . TRBV11-2 . CASSLRGYEQYF TGTGCCAGCAGCTTAAGGGGGTACGAGCAGTACTTC
TRBJ2-1 once TRBV19 TRBD2 CASSIDKGLAGEQFF TGTGCCAGTAGTATAGATAAGGGACTAGCAGGAGAGCAGTTCTTC
TRBJ1-2 . TRBV18 . CASSPIATDYGYTF TGTGCCAGCTCACCGATCGCGACAGACTATGGCTACACCTTC
TRBJ2-1 . TRBV9 . CASSVASEQFF TGTGCCAGCAGCGTAGCTTCTGAGCAGTTCTTC
TRBJ2-7 . TRBV28 . CASSLPQDRSPYF TGTGCCAGCAGTTTACCGCAAGACAGGTCGCCGTACTTC
TRBJ2-1 . TRBV19 . CASSIRETSSYNEQFF TGTGCCAGTAGTATCCGTGAAACTTCCTCCTACAATGAGCAGTTCTTC
TRBJ1-4 . TRBV5-1 . CASSRTLSGANEKLFF TGCGCCAGCAGTCGAACCTTGAGTGGGGCTAATGAAAAACTGTTTTTT
TRBJ2-1 . TRBV9 . CASSVGEARQARNEQFF TGTGCCAGCAGCGTAGGAGAAGCTAGACAAGCACGCAATGAGCAGTTCTTC
TRBJ2-7 . TRBV11-3 . CASSSNPARNEQYF TGTGCCAGCAGCTCGAACCCAGCAAGGAACGAGCAGTACTTC
TRBJ2-3 . TRBV29-1 TRBD2 CSVEVDAGELTDTQYF TGCAGCGTTGAAGTAGACGCGGGAGAACTCACAGATACGCAGTATTTT